The 25 T cell receptor beta chains below all came from one sample that was sequenced in a study of breast tumors, draining lymph nodes, adjacent tissues. A single record per CDR3 protein comes from TCRdb applying MiXCR to the multiplex PCR reads. Among about 25,000 distinct CDR3 sequences listed, approximately 23% were seen once. Source material: breast tumor tissue. All receptors derive from a female donor with breast cancer. Some clones in this sample may be carry-over from other donors' samples.

Points on this clonotype: This clone may be a read error of a much larger clone one base away. The chain couples TRBV12-3 or TRBV12-4 to TRBJ2-7; D not resolved. This CDR3 comprises 11 residues. The CDR3 sequence is CASSLGSEQCF. CDR3 nucleotides: TGTGCCAGCAGTTTAGGTTCCGAGCAGTGCTTC.

This clonotype has just a few counts. The V call is TRBV27, the J call TRBJ2-1, with 13 bases identical to TRBD2. CDR3 length: 17 amino acids. V trimming: 4 bases; J trimming: 9 bases; junction bases outside the gene matches: 12. CDR1 is MNHEY, CDR2 SMNVEV, per germline (reference sequence). The CDR3 DNA sequence: TGTGCCAGCAGTTCCGAAGCCGGGACTAGCGGGATGGGTGAGCAGTTCTTC. It translates to CASSSEAGTSGMGEQFF.

This clonotype came up many times. The chain couples TRBV19 to TRBJ1-5; D is possibly TRBD1 (5 bases). Trimming stripped 7 bases from V and 6 bases from J, with 22 bases between. CDR3 size: 16 residues. Per the germline V gene, CDR1 is LNHDA and CDR2 is SQIVND (reference sequence). The chain's CDR3 is CASKILGGVVSQPQHF. The CDR3 nucleotides are TGTGCCAGTAAAATCCTCGGAGGGGTAGTAAGTCAGCCCCAGCATTTT.

This clonotype occurred many times. The CDR3 region is CASTQGGGEQYF. DNA for the CDR3: TGTGCCAGCACGCAGGGGGGAGGCGAGCAGTACTTC. The chain links TRBV3-1 to TRBJ2-7, with D possibly being TRBD1 (7 bases). This CDR3 contains 12 residues. CDR1 LGHDT and CDR2 YNNKEL come from the germline V gene (reference sequence). V gave up 7 bases and J gave up 6 bases, with 13 bases separating them.

This clonotype has at least ten counts. V and J are TRBV4-2 and TRBJ2-1; TRBD2 agrees at 14 bases. The CDR3 is made up of 16 amino acids. V shed 2 bases and J 8 bases; nucleotides not matched to a gene: 5. Germline CDR1 is LGHNA and CDR2 is YNFKEQ. The CDR3: CASSQPGTSGSDEQFF. In nucleotides, the CDR3 is TGTGCCAGCAGCCAACCAGGGACTAGCGGGAGCGATGAGCAGTTCTTC.

At least ten counts were recorded for this clonotype. The V call is TRBV7-9, the J call TRBJ2-7, with D uncertain. The CDR3 is 13 residues long. Germline loops: CDR1 SEHNR, CDR2 FQNEAQ (reference sequence). V lost 3 bases and J lost 3, with 9 bases in between. As DNA, the CDR3 is TGTGCCAGCAGCTTGGTAGGTGGCTACGAGCAGTACTTC. Translated: CASSLVGGYEQYF.

The gene calls are TRBV15 and TRBJ2-6; D gene unclear. This CDR3 contains 14 residues. Trimming took off 4 bases at V and 1 base at J, with 5 bases between the two ends. Germline CDR1 is LNHNV and CDR2 is YYDKDF (reference sequence). The CDR3 bases are TGTGCCACCAGCACACGTTCTGGGGCCAACGTCCTGACTTTC. Translated: CATSTRSGANVLTF. Complete variable domain (other parts from reference TRBV15 and TRBJ2-6): DAMVIQNPRYQVTQFGKPVTLSCSQTLNHNVMYWYQQKSSQAPKLLFHYYDKDFNNEADTPDNFQSRRPNTSFCFLDIRSPGLGDTAMYLCATSTRSGANVLTFGAGSRLTVL.

There are a few counts of this clonotype. A much bigger clone sits one base away, suggesting this may be a read error. The V and J genes are TRBV5-1 and TRBJ1-6, with D possibly matching TRBD1 (6 bases). Germline CDR1 is SGHRS and CDR2 is YFSETQ. The CDR3 is 13 residues long. The V gene lost 0 bases and the J gene lost 9 bases, with 7 bases spanning the gap. CDR3 region: CASSLEGVSPLHF. The CDR3 bases are TGCGCCAGCAGCTTGGAGGGGGTTTCACCCCTCCACTTT.

This clonotype counts as medium-sized. The rearrangement joins TRBV20-1 to TRBJ2-7; 7 bases match TRBD2. The V gene's germline CDR1 is DFQATT and CDR2 SNEGSKA (reference sequence). This CDR3 contains 13 residues. For the CDR3, the DNA is TGCAACCCCGAACGGACTAGTTCCTACGAGCAGTACTTC. Its protein is CNPERTSSYEQYF.

V and J are TRBV5-1 and TRBJ2-3; 11 bases line up with TRBD2. The germline CDR1 and CDR2 sequences are SGHRS and YFSETQ. The CDR3 consists of 15 residues. The trim removed 1 base at V and 5 bases at J, leaving 3 bases unmatched. DNA of the CDR3: TGCGCCAGCAGCTTGACTAGCGGGAGACAAGATACGCAGTATTTT. This sequence encodes CASSLTSGRQDTQYF. The full variable domain, rest sourced from reference TRBV5-1 and TRBJ2-3, is KAGVTQTPRYLIKTRGQQVTLSCSPISGHRSVSWYQQTPGQGLQFLFEYFSETQRNKGNFPGRFSGRQFSNSRSEMNVSTLELGDSALYLCASSLTSGRQDTQYFGPGTRLTVL.

Points on this clonotype: This could be a read error, since a much larger clone is one nucleotide away. This sequence joins TRBV30 and TRBJ2-1, with TRBD2 matching over 10 bases. Germline-derived CDR1 and CDR2 are GTSNPN and SVGIG (reference sequence). V was clipped by 2 bases and J by 6 bases; unmatched bases: 7. The CDR3 runs 15 residues. The CDR3 DNA reads TGTGCCTGGAGTAAACTAGCGGGGACACCCAATGAGCAGTTCTTC. Protein: CAWSKLAGTPNEQFF.

The table lists this clonotype with many counts. The gene calls are TRBV10-3 and TRBJ2-1; TRBD2 matches at 12 bases. Trimming cost V 5 bases and J 7 bases; bases outside gene matches: 6. This CDR3 has 15 residues. The germline V gene has CDR1 ENHRY and CDR2 SYGVKD. The CDR3 spells CAISLTSGGPNEQFF. For the CDR3, the DNA is TGTGCCATCAGTTTGACTAGCGGGGGCCCTAATGAGCAGTTCTTC.

V is TRBV6-5 and J is TRBJ2-5, with D perhaps matching TRBD1 or TRBD2 (5 bases each). V was cut by 0 bases and J by 5 bases, with 16 bases left in between. The CDR3 has 16 residues. Germline CDR1 is MNHEY and CDR2 is SVGAGI. CDR3 bases: TGTGCCAGCAGTTACTCGAATCTGTGGGGGATGGAGACCCAGTACTTC. It specifies CASSYSNLWGMETQYF.

With regard to this clonotype: Being one base from a much bigger clone, this may be a read error. The CDR3 nucleotides are TGTGCCAGCACCGAGGACGCCGACTACAAGCAGTACTTC. It encodes CASTEDADYKQYF. The rearrangement uses TRBV28 and TRBJ2-7; TRBD2 is a possible D gene (5 bases). Germline V CDR1 and CDR2: MDHEN, SYDVKM. This CDR3 is 13 amino acids long. The complete variable domain, with remaining parts taken from reference TRBV28 and TRBJ2-7, reads DVKVTQSSRYLVKRTGEKVFLECVQDMDHENMFWYRQDPGLGLRLIYFSYDVKMKEKGDIPEGYSVSREKKERFSLILESASTNQTSMYLCASTEDADYKQYFGPGTRLTVT.

This clonotype was seen at least ten times. V is TRBV9 and J is TRBJ2-3, with 12 bases aligning to TRBD1. The germline V gene has CDR1 SGDLS and CDR2 YYNGEE. V shed 2 bases and J 7 bases; nucleotides not matched to a gene: 5. The CDR3 runs 15 residues. In DNA form, the CDR3 reads TGTGCCAGCAGCGTGGGGGACAGGGGGCGAAATACGCAGTATTTT. Amino acid sequence: CASSVGDRGRNTQYF.

This clonotype was seen a handful of times. The chain is built from TRBV7-9 and TRBJ1-1; a weak D match, TRBD1 (6 bases). Germline assignment: CDR1 SEHNR and CDR2 FQNEAQ (reference sequence). Trimming pared 4 bases from V and 7 bases from J, leaving 10 bases between. This CDR3 spans 12 amino acids. CDR3 DNA sequence: TGTGCCAGCAGCTGGGGGGCTGATGAAGCTTTCTTT. It encodes CASSWGADEAFF.

Written as DNA, the CDR3 is TGTGCCAGCTCACCGACGGGAGGAAGCAATCAGCCCCAGCATTTT. Protein: CASSPTGGSNQPQHF. The rearrangement links TRBV18 to TRBJ1-5; unclear D gene. The CDR3 runs 15 residues. Germline CDR1 reads KGHSH; CDR2 reads LQKENI. V gave up 3 bases and J gave up 1 base, with 10 bases separating them.

This clonotype was detected once. Since the CDR3 does not end with the conserved phenylalanine or tryptophan, this likely comes from a read error. The chain couples TRBV5-6 to TRBJ1-2; 8 bases align to TRBD1. Looked up from germline, CDR1 is SGHDT and CDR2 is YYEEEE. This CDR3 region has 14 residues. The CDR3 loop reads CASRRDRTNYGYTS. The CDR3 DNA follows: TGCGCCAGCAGGAGGGACAGGACTAACTATGGCTACACCTCC.

The sample holds many counts of this clonotype. The CDR3 bases are TGTGCCAGCAGCTCGACAGGGGCGGGGATAGGCTACACCTTC. Translated: CASSSTGAGIGYTF. The chain carries TRBV7-9 and TRBJ1-2; 8 nucleotides match TRBD1. V lost 4 bases to trimming and J lost 8 bases; unmatched junction nucleotides: 9. CDR1 is SEHNR and CDR2 is FQNEAQ in the germline V gene (reference sequence). The CDR3 loop spans 14 amino acids.

At least ten counts were recorded for this clonotype. V is TRBV4-1 and J is TRBJ2-3, with D possibly matching TRBD1 (6 bases). This CDR3 has 14 amino acids. Germline V gives CDR1 MGHRA, CDR2 YSYEKL. V shed 4 bases and J shed 0 bases, with 8 bases lying between them. CDR3 sequence (DNA): TGCGCCAGCAGCCTGGACAGTAGCACAGATACGCAGTATTTT. Amino acid sequence: CASSLDSSTDTQYF.

The chain employs TRBV6-5 and TRBJ1-6, with 10 bases that match TRBD1. The CDR3 consists of 15 residues. The V segment lost 5 bases and the J segment 4 bases; nucleotides outside the gene matches: 2. In germline, CDR1 is MNHEY, CDR2 SVGAGI. CDR3 bases: TGTGCCAGCAGTACGGGACAGGGGTATAATTCACCCCTCCACTTT. It codes for CASSTGQGYNSPLHF.

On this clonotype: Germline is not matched at one junction end, which may reflect a read error. J is TRBJ2-7 and V is TRBV28, with a weak D call TRBD2 (5 bases). Looked up from germline, CDR1 is MDHEN and CDR2 is SYDVKM. CDR3 length: 11 residues. The CDR3 DNA sequence: TGTGCCAGCCAGAGGGAATACGAGAAGTACTTC. Translation: CASQREYEKYF.

This clonotype was seen at least ten times. The final CDR3 position lacks the conserved phenylalanine or tryptophan, pointing to a likely read error. The limits of the CDR3 on the DNA are not certain, so only TCRdb's listed CDR3 is given. V is TRBV5-1 and J is TRBJ1-6; no check of the table's D call, TRBD1, against the DNA was made. Per the germline V gene, CDR1 is SGHRS and CDR2 is YFSETQ. The CDR3 is 12 residues long, ends included. CDR3 amino acids: CASSLVSQVRPP.

For this clonotype: The germline gene is not matched at one end of the junction; a read error may be the cause. The chain carries TRBV7-3 and TRBJ2-6; D could derive from TRBD1 or TRBD2 (5 bases each). The length of the CDR3 is 16 residues. Germline values: CDR1 SGHTA, CDR2 FQGTGA. CDR3 protein: CASSPTLASGADVLTF. As DNA, the CDR3 is TGTGCCAGCAGCCCCACTCTGGCGTCCGGGGCCGACGTCCTGACCTTC.

This clonotype was counted many times. The rearrangement uses TRBV10-3 and TRBJ1-1, with D tentatively TRBD1 (5 bases). This CDR3 region has 13 residues. CDR1 and CDR2 from the germline V gene are ENHRY and SYGVKD. V lost 2 bases, J lost 5 bases, and 9 bases lay in between. CDR3 DNA sequence: TGTGCCATCAGTGAGGGGGCTGGGACTGAAGCTTTCTTT. Protein sequence: CAISEGAGTEAFF.